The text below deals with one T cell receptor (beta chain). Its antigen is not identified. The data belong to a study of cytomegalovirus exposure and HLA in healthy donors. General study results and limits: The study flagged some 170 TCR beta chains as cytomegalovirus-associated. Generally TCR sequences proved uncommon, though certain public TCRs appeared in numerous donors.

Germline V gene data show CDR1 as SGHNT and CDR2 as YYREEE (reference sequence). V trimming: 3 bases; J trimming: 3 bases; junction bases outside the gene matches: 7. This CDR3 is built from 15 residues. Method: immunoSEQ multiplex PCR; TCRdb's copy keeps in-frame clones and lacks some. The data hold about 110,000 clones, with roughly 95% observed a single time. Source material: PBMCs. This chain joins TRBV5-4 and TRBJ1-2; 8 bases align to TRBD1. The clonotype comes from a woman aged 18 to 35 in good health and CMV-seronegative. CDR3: CASSYGQGGDYGYTF. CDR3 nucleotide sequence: TGTGCCAGCAGCTACGGACAGGGCGGAGACTATGGCTACACCTTC.